This TCR beta chain was found in a study of regulatory T cells in long-lasting Graves disease. According to the study, TCR beta libraries were built with iRepertoire HTBI primers and CDR3-region Arm-PCR. TCRdb re-derived calls from the multiplex PCR reads in MiXCR, one entry per CDR3 protein. The sample has around 400,000 distinct CDR3 sequences, about 14% seen once. Broader study findings: Newly diagnosed patients shared 850 to 1,000 public clonotypes; persistent patients shared around 2,500.

On this clonotype itself: Its antigen is unknown.

The time point is: newly diagnosed GD, antithyroid drugs for less than 3 months. The TCR library was made from RNA extracted from PBMCs. With 0 bases removed from V and 7 bases from J, the gap between germline ends came to 12 bases. CDR1 KGHDR and CDR2 SFDVKD come from the germline V gene. The CDR3 contains 14 residues. The specimen comprised peripheral blood mononuclear cells (PBMCs), sampled at new diagnosis, from a patient treated with antithyroid drugs. The V gene is TRBV24-1, the J gene TRBJ2-7, with D possibly TRBD1 on 7 matching bases. The source of this sequence is a female donor with Graves disease. The CDR3 here is CATSDLQGGNEQYF. DNA of the CDR3: TGTGCCACCAGTGATTTGCAGGGGGGAAATGAGCAGTACTTC.